Given below is one T cell receptor beta chain in context. The ends were cut back, 3 bases at V and 2 bases at J, with 13 bases in the middle. Germline V gives CDR1 SGDLS, CDR2 YYNGEE. This CDR3 comprises 15 residues. The data are from a study of T cell responses to AZD1222 COVID-19 vaccine. Profiled with immunoSEQ multiplex PCR; TCRdb holds only in-frame clones, not every one. The sample has over 140,000 clones, 80% to 95% seen once. The chain is built from TRBV9 and TRBJ2-3; D perhaps matches TRBD2 (6 bases). Sequenced material: peripheral blood, taken 28 days after the second AZD1222 dose. This sequence was found in an adult who received the AZD1222 COVID-19 vaccine. The CDR3 sequence is CASSGREKVTDTQYF. The DNA for the CDR3 is TGTGCCAGCAGCGGCCGGGAGAAGGTCACAGATACGCAGTATTTT.